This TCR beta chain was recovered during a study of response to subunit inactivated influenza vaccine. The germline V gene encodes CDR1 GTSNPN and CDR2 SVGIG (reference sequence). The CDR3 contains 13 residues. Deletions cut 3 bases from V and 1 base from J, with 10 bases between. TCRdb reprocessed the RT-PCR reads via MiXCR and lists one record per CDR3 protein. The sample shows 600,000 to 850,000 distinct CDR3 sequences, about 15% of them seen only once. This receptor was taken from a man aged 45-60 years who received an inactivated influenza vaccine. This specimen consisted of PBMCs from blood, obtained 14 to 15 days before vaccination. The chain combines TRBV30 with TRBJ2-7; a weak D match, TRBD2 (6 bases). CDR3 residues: CAWRKGLSYEQYF. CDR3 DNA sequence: TGTGCCTGGAGGAAAGGACTATCCTACGAGCAGTACTTC.